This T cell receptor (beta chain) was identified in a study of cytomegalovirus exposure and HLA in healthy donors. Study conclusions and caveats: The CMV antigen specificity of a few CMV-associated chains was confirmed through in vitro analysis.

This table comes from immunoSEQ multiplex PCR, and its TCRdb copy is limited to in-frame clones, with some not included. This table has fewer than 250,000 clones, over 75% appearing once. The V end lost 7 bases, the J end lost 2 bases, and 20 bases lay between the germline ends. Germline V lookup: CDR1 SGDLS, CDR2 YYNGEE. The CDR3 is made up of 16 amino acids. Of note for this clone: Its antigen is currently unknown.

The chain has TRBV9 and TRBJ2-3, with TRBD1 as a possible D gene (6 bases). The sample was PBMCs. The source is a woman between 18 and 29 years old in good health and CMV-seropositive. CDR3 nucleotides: TGTGCCAGCGGTCCTGGAACAGGGTGGGACACAGATACGCAGTATTTT. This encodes CASGPGTGWDTDTQYF.